These 16 T cell receptor beta chains share one sample of origin, sequenced in a study of T cell repertoires in cytomegalovirus infection. A single record per CDR3 protein comes from TCRdb applying MiXCR to the reads. This sample yields 160,000 or so distinct CDR3 sequences, of which over 15% are seen a single time; around 20% belongs to the top ten. The sequenced sample was CD8+ T cells from PBMCs. These receptors originate from a human donor in good health (CMV status not recorded). Some clones in this sample may be carry-over from other donors' samples.

This chain's CDR3 is CASSPQTYRNQPQHF. In nucleotides, the CDR3 is TGTGCCAGCAGTCCCCAGACTTATCGCAATCAGCCCCAGCATTTT. This chain links TRBV28 with TRBJ1-5; D not certain. The length of the CDR3 is 15 residues. Germline CDR1 and CDR2: MDHEN and SYDVKM. V lost 5 bases, J lost 2 bases, and 13 bases lay in between.

In this sample, this clonotype turned up a few times. V is TRBV7-2 and J is TRBJ2-5; D is undetermined. The CDR3 is made up of 15 amino acids. Germline assignment: CDR1 SGHTA and CDR2 FQGNSA. V lost 0 bases and J lost 2, with 10 bases in between. The CDR3 DNA reads as TGTGCCAGCAGCTTAGCGTTCGCGAAACAAGAGACCCAGTACTTC. This gives the protein CASSLAFAKQETQYF. Full variable domain (missing parts from reference TRBV7-2 and TRBJ2-5): GAGVSQSPSNKVTEKGKDVELRCDPISGHTALYWYRQSLGQGLEFLIYFQGNSAPDKSGLPSDRFSAERTGGSVSTLTIQRTQQEDSAVYLCASSLAFAKQETQYFGPGTRLLVL.

The chain links TRBV6-2 or TRBV6-3 to TRBJ2-1; D not resolved. CDR1 MNHEY and CDR2 SVGEGT come from the germline V gene. The CDR3 is made up of 15 amino acids. The V and J ends lost 2 bases and 0 bases respectively, with 8 bases between them. The CDR3 nucleotides are TGTGCCAGCAGTTACGCCGCGGTCTCCTACAATGAGCAGTTCTTC. This sequence encodes CASSYAAVSYNEQFF.

This rearrangement joins TRBV5-1 to TRBJ2-7; a weak D match, TRBD2 (6 bases). The V end lost 0 bases, the J end lost 1 base, and 20 bases lay between the germline ends. CDR1 and CDR2 (germline): SGHRS, YFSETQ. This CDR3 has 18 amino acids. The CDR3 DNA follows: TGCGCCAGCAGCTTGGGTACCGGGGCGGGAACAAGGTCCTACGAGCAGTACTTC. This translates into CASSLGTGAGTRSYEQYF.

V is TRBV29-1 and J is TRBJ1-2; maybe TRBD1 (5 bases). Deletions cut 5 bases from V and 4 bases from J, with 17 bases between. CDR1 and CDR2 (germline): SQVTM, ANQGSEA. The CDR3 covers 14 residues. The CDR3 DNA is TGCAGCGTTCCGACAGATGTACGGGGCTATGGCTACACCTTC. It is translated as CSVPTDVRGYGYTF.

This clonotype was seen a handful of times. The chain is built from TRBV27 and TRBJ2-2; D possibly corresponds to TRBD1 (6 bases). Germline V gives CDR1 MNHEY, CDR2 SMNVEV (reference sequence). This CDR3 has 14 amino acids. V dropped 2 bases and J dropped 3 bases, with 7 bases sitting between them. CDR3: CASSLTGYTGELFF. The CDR3 DNA is TGTGCCAGCAGTTTAACAGGGTACACCGGGGAGCTGTTTTTT.

This clonotype turned up a few times. V usage is TRBV7-6 and J usage is TRBJ2-7; the match to TRBD1 covers 8 bases. CDR3 length: 14 amino acids. The V gene's germline CDR1 is SGHVS and CDR2 FNYEAQ. V lost 5 bases, J lost 3 bases, and 6 bases stayed unmatched. CDR3 in DNA: TGTGCCAGCAGCCCGGGACAGGTGGGCTACGAGCAGTACTTC. Protein: CASSPGQVGYEQYF. Combining the CDR3 with reference TRBV7-6 and TRBJ2-7 gives the whole variable domain GAGVSQSPRYKVTKRGQDVALRCDPISGHVSLYWYRQALGQGPEFLTYFNYEAQQDKSGLPNDRFSAERPEGSISTLTIQRTEQRDSAMYRCASSPGQVGYEQYFGPGTRLTVT.

This clonotype was recorded a few times. The V gene is TRBV7-8, the J gene TRBJ2-7; D uncertain. Trimming pared 4 bases from V and 3 bases from J, leaving 13 bases between. This CDR3 has 14 amino acids. CDR1 and CDR2 from the germline V gene are SGHVS and FQNEAQ. The CDR3 coding sequence is TGTGCCAGCAGCTCTTCCGGGTCTGGCTACGAGCAGTACTTC. Encoded protein: CASSSSGSGYEQYF.

This chain connects TRBV7-3 to TRBJ2-3, with D possibly matching TRBD2 (5 bases). V was cut by 0 bases and J by 6 bases, with 13 bases left in between. The CDR3 covers 15 residues. CDR1 and CDR2 from the germline V gene are SGHTA and FQGTGA. For the CDR3, the DNA is TGTGCCAGCAGCTTAACCCTCCGGGAAATGGATACGCAGTATTTT. Protein sequence: CASSLTLREMDTQYF.

On this clonotype itself: Mismatch with germline at one junction end may stem from a read error. The chain employs TRBV7-9 and TRBJ1-1; D may be TRBD1 (6 bases). The CDR3 extends over 17 amino acids. The V gene's germline CDR1 is SEHNR and CDR2 FQNEAQ (reference sequence). The chain's CDR3 is CASSPHSRGAQAFYIPF. CDR3 in DNA: TGTGCCAGCAGCCCCCATTCGCGGGGGGCCCAAGCTTTTTACATACCCTTT. Combining the CDR3 with reference TRBV7-9 and TRBJ1-1 gives the whole variable domain DTGVSQNPRHKITKRGQNVTFRCDPISEHNRLYWYRQTLGQGPEFLTYFQNEAQLEKSRLLSDRFSAERPKGSFSTLEIQRTEQGDSAMYLCASSPHSRGAQAFYIPFGQGTRLTVV.

The table lists this clonotype with many counts. This chain uses TRBV7-9 with TRBJ2-3, with 8 bases aligning to TRBD2. CDR1 is SEHNR and CDR2 is FQNEAQ in the germline V gene (reference sequence). This CDR3 spans 15 amino acids. V shed 3 bases, J shed 4 bases, and the junction held 6 bases outside the gene matches. CDR3 bases: TGTGCCAGCAGCTTGTCGGGGGGGGCCGCAGATACGCAGTATTTT. It yields the protein CASSLSGGAADTQYF.

This clonotype was counted many times. The rearrangement uses TRBV7-8 and TRBJ1-1, with D unclear. This CDR3 has 13 amino acids. CDR1 is SGHVS, CDR2 FQNEAQ, per germline. The germline V and J ends were trimmed by 5 bases and 14 bases, with 21 bases remaining between them. The DNA for the CDR3 is TGTGCCAGCAGCCTCCGGGAAGGGAGATCTGCGTTCTTT. This codes for CASSLREGRSAFF.

Only a few counts were recorded for this clonotype. J is TRBJ2-7 and V is TRBV10-3; D unclear. V lost 0 bases, J lost 3 bases, and 3 bases lay in between. CDR1 is ENHRY, CDR2 SYGVKD, per germline. The CDR3 covers 12 residues. Here the CDR3 reads CAISESFYEQYF. In DNA, the CDR3 is TGTGCCATCAGTGAGTCTTTCTACGAGCAGTACTTC.

V is TRBV7-9 and J is TRBJ2-1; D may correspond to TRBD1 or TRBD2 (5 bases each). Trimming stripped 3 bases from V and 7 bases from J, with 19 bases between. The CDR3 covers 16 residues. The germline gives CDR1 SEHNR, CDR2 FQNEAQ (reference sequence). In DNA form, the CDR3 reads TGTGCCAGCAGCTTGCCGGGACCGAAGTCCGGGAATGAGCAGTTCTTC. Translating gives CASSLPGPKSGNEQFF.

The V call is TRBV2, the J call TRBJ2-1; 7 bases are shared with TRBD1. V trimming: 6 bases; J trimming: 0 bases; junction bases outside the gene matches: 11. This CDR3 comprises 17 residues. Germline CDR1 is SNHLY and CDR2 is FYNNEI. The CDR3 DNA is TGTGCCAGCAGACTCTCCGGGACAGAGAGCTCCTACAATGAGCAGTTCTTC. As protein: CASRLSGTESSYNEQFF. Variable domain in full (rest from reference TRBV2 and TRBJ2-1): EPEVTQTPSHQVTQMGQEVILRCVPISNHLYFYWYRQILGQKVEFLVSFYNNEISEKSEIFDDQFSVERPDGSNFTLKIRSTKLEDSAMYFCASRLSGTESSYNEQFFGPGTRLTVL.

This clonotype was seen a handful of times. The CDR3 loop is CASSFWLGETQYF. CDR3 DNA: TGTGCCAGCAGCTTTTGGCTGGGGGAGACCCAGTACTTC. J is TRBJ2-5 and V is TRBV7-2, with D uncertain. The V and J ends lost 3 bases and 5 bases respectively, with 10 bases between them. CDR1 SGHTA and CDR2 FQGNSA come from the germline V gene. This CDR3 is built from 13 residues.